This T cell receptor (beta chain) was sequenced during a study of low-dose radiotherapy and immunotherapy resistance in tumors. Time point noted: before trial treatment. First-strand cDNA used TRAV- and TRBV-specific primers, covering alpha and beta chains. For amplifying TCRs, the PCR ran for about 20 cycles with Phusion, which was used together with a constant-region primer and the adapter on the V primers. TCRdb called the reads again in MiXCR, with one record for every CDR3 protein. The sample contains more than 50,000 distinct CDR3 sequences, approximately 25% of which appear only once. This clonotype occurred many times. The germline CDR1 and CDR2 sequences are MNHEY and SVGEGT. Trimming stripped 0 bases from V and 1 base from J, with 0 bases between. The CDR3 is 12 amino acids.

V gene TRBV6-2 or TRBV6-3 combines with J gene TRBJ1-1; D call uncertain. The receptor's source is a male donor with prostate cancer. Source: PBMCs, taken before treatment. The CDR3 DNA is TGTGCCAGCAGTTACTCGAACACTGAAGCTTTCTTT. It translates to CASSYSNTEAFF.